These 27 T cell receptor beta chains came from one sample sequenced in a study of shared clonotypes between healthy human individuals. It was CD45RO-negative cells, positively selected for CCR7, that made up naive CD8 cells, with terminally differentiated effector memory CD45RA+ cells excluded. Data came from immunoSEQ multiplex PCR; TCRdb stores just in-frame clones and leaves some out. The sample has 550,000 to 750,000 clones, roughly 95% seen once. The sample was naive CD8+ T cells sorted from blood. Receptor source: a woman aged 25 to 45 in good health.

The chain employs TRBV7-9 and TRBJ1-2; the D gene is possibly TRBD1 (5 bases). The CDR3 is 16 residues long. Germline CDR1 is SEHNR and CDR2 is FQNEAQ (reference sequence). The V gene lost 2 bases and the J gene lost 8 bases, with 21 bases spanning the gap. CDR3 nucleotide sequence: TGTGCCAGCAGCTTAAACGCGCTAGAGGGGATGGGAGGCTACACCTTC. It is translated as CASSLNALEGMGGYTF.

The chain carries TRBV18 and TRBJ2-7, with 10 nucleotides matching TRBD2. In germline, CDR1 is KGHSH, CDR2 LQKENI. The V gene end was trimmed by 6 bases and the J gene end by 5 bases; junction bases not matched to a gene: 16. The CDR3 covers 17 residues. The CDR3 bases are TGTGCCAGCTCCCTAACTAGCGGGATTACGTCTTTTGACGAGCAGTACTTC. Protein: CASSLTSGITSFDEQYF. Filled out from reference TRBV18 and TRBJ2-7, the complete variable domain reads NAGVMQNPRHLVRRRGQEARLRCSPMKGHSHVYWYRQLPEEGLKFMVYLQKENIIDESGMPKERFSAEFPKEGPSILRIQQVVRGDSAAYFCASSLTSGITSFDEQYFGPGTRLTVT.

The V call is TRBV10-3, the J call TRBJ2-1, with D perhaps matching TRBD1 (5 bases). Trimming shortened V by 6 bases and J by 1 base, and 13 bases separated the two germline ends. Looked up from germline, CDR1 is ENHRY and CDR2 is SYGVKD. CDR3 size: 15 residues. In DNA form, the CDR3 reads TGTGCCATCAGGGGGCTAGGGGATTCCTACAATGAGCAGTTCTTC. Translation gives CAIRGLGDSYNEQFF.

To note about this clone: The sample contains more than one DNA sequence encoding this CDR3. This CDR3 is CASSLGQGAYEQYF. In DNA form, the CDR3 reads TGTGCCAGCAGCTTGGGACAGGGGGCCTACGAGCAGTACTTC. The chain is built from TRBV7-6 and TRBJ2-7, with 11 bases fitting TRBD1. The V gene end was trimmed by 3 bases and the J gene end by 2 bases; junction bases not matched to a gene: 0. CDR1 is SGHVS and CDR2 is FNYEAQ in the germline V gene. This CDR3 spans 14 amino acids.

This clone has a single count. The V gene is TRBV5-4, the J gene TRBJ2-3, with D unclear. This CDR3 is 14 amino acids long. Trimming took off 2 bases at V and 2 bases at J, with 9 bases between the two ends. Looked up from germline, CDR1 is SGHNT and CDR2 is YYREEE (reference sequence). The CDR3 DNA reads TGTGCCAGCAGCTTAATACTCGACACAGATACGCAGTATTTT. Translation: CASSLILDTDTQYF.

The gene calls are TRBV11-2 and TRBJ2-1; 10 bases agree with TRBD2. V lost 6 bases and J lost 6; bases outside the gene matches: 8. The length of the CDR3 is 15 residues. Germline V gene lookup returns CDR1 SGHAT and CDR2 FQNNGV. For the CDR3, the DNA is TGTGCCAGCAGTCCTCTACTAGCGGGAACCAATGAGCAGTTCTTC. Its translation is CASSPLLAGTNEQFF.

The chain couples TRBV28 to TRBJ2-7; D is undetermined. The germline V gene encodes CDR1 MDHEN and CDR2 SYDVKM. The CDR3 loop spans 12 amino acids. V gave up 1 base and J gave up 2 bases, with 3 bases separating them. The CDR3, as DNA: TGTGCCAGCAGTTTATATGCCTACGAGCAGTACTTC. Translated: CASSLYAYEQYF. Filled out from reference TRBV28 and TRBJ2-7, the complete variable domain reads DVKVTQSSRYLVKRTGEKVFLECVQDMDHENMFWYRQDPGLGLRLIYFSYDVKMKEKGDIPEGYSVSREKKERFSLILESASTNQTSMYLCASSLYAYEQYFGPGTRLTVT.

Regarding this clone: At the DNA level, this CDR3 is encoded by other sequences in the same sample as well. V and J are TRBV28 and TRBJ2-7; D is undetermined. Germline CDR1 and CDR2: MDHEN and SYDVKM. The length of the CDR3 is 13 residues. V dropped 2 bases and J dropped 3 bases, with 8 bases sitting between them. Here the CDR3 DNA reads TGTGCCAGCAGTTTACTCGCGAGCTACGAGCAGTACTTC. Its protein product is CASSLLASYEQYF.

This rearrangement joins TRBV7-9 to TRBJ2-5; D perhaps matches TRBD2 (5 bases). CDR1 SEHNR and CDR2 FQNEAQ come from the germline V gene (reference sequence). The CDR3 is 15 residues long. Trimming left V 0 bases short and J 2 bases short, with 10 bases between. The CDR3 DNA is TGTGCCAGCAGCTTAGCCCAACTAGAGCAAGAGACCCAGTACTTC. Residues: CASSLAQLEQETQYF.

The table lists this clone with a count of one. This chain joins TRBV29-1 and TRBJ2-3, with D possibly being TRBD1 or TRBD2 (5 bases each). Trimming took 1 base from V and 1 from J, leaving 6 bases between them. CDR1 and CDR2 (germline): SQVTM, ANQGSEA. The CDR3 runs 13 residues. The CDR3 reads CSVEGGRTDTQYF. The DNA of the CDR3 is TGCAGCGTTGAAGGGGGACGCACAGATACGCAGTATTTT.

This rearrangement joins TRBV25-1 to TRBJ2-1, with D perhaps TRBD2 (5 bases). V gave up 1 base and J gave up 10 bases, with 11 bases separating them. This CDR3 has 13 residues. Germline CDR1 is MGHDK and CDR2 is SYGVNS. The CDR3 here is CASSELRSGEQFF. CDR3 DNA sequence: TGTGCCAGCAGTGAATTGAGGAGCGGAGAGCAGTTCTTC. The variable domain in full, with the rest retrieved from reference TRBV25-1 and TRBJ2-1, is EADIYQTPRYLVIGTGKKITLECSQTMGHDKMYWYQQDPGMELHLIHYSYGVNSTEKGDLSSESTVSRIRTEHFPLTLESARPSHTSQYLCASSELRSGEQFFGPGTRLTVL.

The rearrangement links TRBV28 to TRBJ2-7; the match to TRBD1 covers 11 bases. V was pared by 2 bases and J by 3 bases, with 3 bases of the junction left unmatched. The CDR3 is 15 amino acids. The V gene's germline CDR1 is MDHEN and CDR2 SYDVKM. The CDR3 loop reads CASSLMGQGDYEQYF. The CDR3 DNA follows: TGTGCCAGCAGTTTAATGGGACAGGGGGACTACGAGCAGTACTTC.

This chain links TRBV5-1 with TRBJ2-7; D gene unclear. V gave up 4 bases and J gave up 3 bases, with 8 bases separating them. CDR1 and CDR2 from the germline V gene are SGHRS and YFSETQ. This CDR3 has 12 residues. The CDR3 region is CASSIGDYEQYF. Here the CDR3 DNA reads TGCGCCAGCAGCATAGGAGACTACGAGCAGTACTTC.

The chain uses TRBV7-9 and TRBJ2-7; 7 bases align to TRBD2. The CDR3 extends over 16 amino acids. Unmatched junction bases numbered 15, after V lost 6 bases and J lost 4 bases. CDR1 and CDR2 (germline): SEHNR, FQNEAQ (reference sequence). The CDR3 coding sequence is TGTGCCAGCAGTTTCAACATGTTGGGGCGGGAGTACGAGCAGTACTTC. Amino acid sequence: CASSFNMLGREYEQYF.

The rearrangement links TRBV5-4 to TRBJ2-4; D uncertain. CDR1 and CDR2 (germline): SGHNT, YYREEE (reference sequence). The CDR3 runs to 17 residues. Trimming stripped 0 bases from V and 9 bases from J, with 22 bases between. The DNA of the CDR3 is TGTGCCAGCAGCTTGGTAGGTAAAGAGGCCTCCCGGGTCATTCAGTACTTC. Translation: CASSLVGKEASRVIQYF.

The rearrangement links TRBV19 to TRBJ2-2; possibly TRBD2 for D (6 bases). Trimming took 7 bases from V and 5 from J, leaving 11 bases between them. CDR1 is LNHDA and CDR2 is SQIVND in the germline V gene (reference sequence). The CDR3 has 13 residues. CDR3 protein: CASTLSGTGELFF. The CDR3 nucleotides are TGTGCCAGTACCCTTAGCGGAACCGGGGAGCTGTTTTTT.

V usage is TRBV7-9 and J usage is TRBJ2-3; 9 bases are a match to TRBD2. The V gene end was trimmed by 1 base and the J gene end by 4 bases; junction bases not matched to a gene: 6. The V gene's germline CDR1 is SEHNR and CDR2 FQNEAQ (reference sequence). This CDR3 comprises 16 residues. CDR3 sequence: CASSLVSREGPDTQYF. In nucleotides, the CDR3 is TGTGCCAGCAGCTTAGTCTCGCGGGAGGGCCCAGATACGCAGTATTTT.

V usage is TRBV27 and J usage is TRBJ2-3; 8 bases are shared with TRBD2. This CDR3 is built from 14 residues. Unmatched junction bases numbered 8, after V lost 8 bases and J lost 4 bases. Germline V gene data show CDR1 as MNHEY and CDR2 as SMNVEV (reference sequence). The CDR3 reads CASGRGAVSDTQYF. CDR3 nucleotides: TGTGCCAGCGGGCGGGGGGCGGTGTCAGATACGCAGTATTTT.

The chain couples TRBV28 to TRBJ2-7; D remains unclear. The V end was cut by 5 bases, the J end by 2 bases, with 7 bases between. CDR3 length equals 12 residues. Germline lookup yields CDR1 MDHEN and CDR2 SYDVKM. CDR3 loop: CASSPTAYEQYF. The CDR3 nucleotides are TGTGCCAGCAGTCCCACCGCCTACGAGCAGTACTTC.

The rearrangement links TRBV5-4 to TRBJ2-7; 11 bases are shared with TRBD2. The V gene's germline CDR1 is SGHNT and CDR2 YYREEE (reference sequence). V trimming: 3 bases; J trimming: 0 bases; junction bases outside the gene matches: 5. CDR3 length equals 16 residues. The CDR3 spells CASSSRLAGNSYEQYF. The CDR3 DNA sequence: TGTGCCAGCAGCTCGAGACTAGCGGGGAACTCCTACGAGCAGTACTTC.

The chain uses TRBV27 and TRBJ1-4; D call uncertain. The CDR3 length is 15 residues. Trimming cost V 1 base and J 4 bases, with 10 bases left between them. CDR1 is MNHEY and CDR2 is SMNVEV in the germline V gene (reference sequence). CDR3: CASSLYGFSNEKLFF. The CDR3 nucleotides read TGTGCCAGCAGTTTATATGGTTTCAGTAATGAAAAACTGTTTTTT.

J is TRBJ1-4 and V is TRBV10-3; a weak D match, TRBD1 (5 bases). This CDR3 is 18 amino acids long. Trimming pared 10 bases from V and 0 bases from J, leaving 24 bases between. Germline-derived CDR1 and CDR2 are ENHRY and SYGVKD. The CDR3 spells CATSQGGTEFATNEKLFF. The CDR3 DNA reads as TGTGCCACTTCCCAGGGCGGGACGGAATTTGCAACTAATGAAAAACTGTTTTTT.

The chain recombines TRBV5-1 with TRBJ1-4, with a possible D match to TRBD1 (6 bases). Trimming cost V 4 bases and J 8 bases, with 18 bases left between them. The length of the CDR3 is 15 residues. Germline assignment: CDR1 SGHRS and CDR2 YFSETQ. The CDR3 loop is CASSPMTGGLEKLFF. CDR3 nucleotide sequence: TGCGCCAGCAGCCCAATGACAGGCGGTTTAGAAAAACTGTTTTTT.

This chain uses TRBV11-2 with TRBJ1-3, with D unclear. Trimming took 3 bases from V and 0 from J, leaving 9 bases between them. Per the germline V gene, CDR1 is SGHAT and CDR2 is FQNNGV. CDR3 size: 15 residues. The CDR3 DNA is TGTGCCAGCAGCTTCACCCAAGTCTCTGGAAACACCATATATTTT. Protein product: CASSFTQVSGNTIYF.

This CDR3 is CASSLTTSTDTQYF. CDR3 in DNA: TGTGCCAGCAGCTTAACAACAAGCACAGATACGCAGTATTTT. This rearrangement joins TRBV7-2 to TRBJ2-3, with no clear D. V lost 2 bases to trimming and J lost 0 bases, with 6 bases between them. Germline loops: CDR1 SGHTA, CDR2 FQGNSA. This CDR3 comprises 14 residues.

The V gene is TRBV30, the J gene TRBJ1-3; no clear D gene. The CDR3 sequence is 14 residues long. Germline assignment: CDR1 GTSNPN and CDR2 SVGIG (reference sequence). With 0 bases removed from V and 0 bases from J, the gap between germline ends came to 6 bases. CDR3 bases: TGTGCCTGGAGTGTACCTTACTCTGGAAACACCATATATTTT. As protein: CAWSVPYSGNTIYF.

The CDR3 is CATSSGSAGNTIYF. In DNA form, the CDR3 reads TGTGCCACCAGCAGTGGTTCAGCTGGAAACACCATATATTTT. V gene TRBV15 combines with J gene TRBJ1-3; no clear D gene. This CDR3 has 14 amino acids. Germline-derived CDR1 and CDR2 are LNHNV and YYDKDF (reference sequence). The V end lost 3 bases, the J end lost 2 bases, and 8 bases lay between the germline ends.